This TCR beta chain comes out of a study of T-cell memory formation after mild COVID-19. Study-wide background: In these data, TCR clusters were largely donor specific.

The study, taken as a whole, reports: Clones that contracted clustered mainly in CM and EM if CD4+ and in EMRA if CD8+. Certain responding clones were present in pre-infection memory, suggesting participation of cross-reactive memory.

The V end was cut by 3 bases, the J end by 5 bases, with 8 bases between. In germline, CDR1 is SQVTM, CDR2 ANQGSEA. The CDR3 contains 12 residues. Constant-segment-primed 5'RACE gave TCR alpha and TCR beta cDNA libraries with sample barcodes and UMIs. TCRdb reanalysed the 5' RACE reads using MiXCR and keeps one entry per CDR3 protein. The sample includes about 430,000 distinct CDR3 sequences, 20% to 25% of them seen just once. As to this clonotype: Its specificity is not known.

Input material: PBMCs or a T cell subset sorted from them (not recorded which). V and J are TRBV29-1 and TRBJ2-1; D not resolved. This clonotype originated in an adult woman who had mild COVID-19 (a few samples of this study predate the infection). Cell type and time point are not known. This CDR3 reads CSVERWDNEQFF. The CDR3 DNA is TGCAGCGTTGAGAGGTGGGACAATGAGCAGTTCTTC.